A selection of T cell receptor beta chains follows, all from one sample in a study of identical twins. TCRdb redid the calling of the 5' RACE reads with MiXCR, one entry per CDR3 protein. The sample lists under 900,000 distinct CDR3 sequences; 12% were seen once. Separately, the same data were catalogued under a study of yellow fever vaccine responses in identical twins.

The specimen was PBMCs. These receptors originate from a woman aged 18-29 years in good health. Each CDR3 is given with its conserved first and last residue. The D gene is left open where the match is weak. Clone size is not always given. Where it is, it says once, few, many or a class for expanded clones.

TRBV6-1	TRBJ1-1	-	few	CASSPEYTSSGVAFF	TGTGCCAGCAGCCCCGAATATACCTCGTCCGGGGTTGCTTTCTTT
TRBV12-3/TRBV12-4	TRBJ2-1	TRBD2	few	CASSLGGGILNEQFF	TGTGCCAGCAGTTTGGGGGGGGGGATACTCAATGAGCAGTTCTTC
TRBV29-1	TRBJ2-3	-	-	CSVEASRFGTDTQYF	TGCAGCGTTGAGGCTAGCCGGTTTGGCACAGATACGCAGTATTTT
TRBV20-1	TRBJ2-1	TRBD2	few	CSAAQLAGGRNEQFF	TGCAGTGCCGCCCAACTAGCGGGGGGGCGCAATGAGCAGTTCTTC
TRBV10-3	TRBJ1-1	-	few	CAIRAPPRQSGEAFF	TGTGCCATCAGGGCCCCCCCAAGACAGTCAGGTGAAGCTTTCTTT
TRBV2	TRBJ2-7	-	few	CASTILYEQYF	TGTGCCAGCACTATACTCTACGAGCAGTACTTC
TRBV7-9	TRBJ2-1	TRBD2	few	CASSAGLADYNEQFF	TGTGCCAGCAGCGCAGGACTAGCGGACTACAATGAGCAGTTCTTC
TRBV9	TRBJ1-6	-	-	CASSAGEVGSPLHF	TGTGCCAGCAGTGCCGGAGAGGTGGGTTCACCCCTCCACTTT
TRBV7-2	TRBJ2-5	-	-	CASSLMAVKETQYF	TGTGCCAGCAGCTTAATGGCGGTAAAAGAGACCCAGTACTTC
TRBV6-4	TRBJ2-2	-	many	CATRPGRDTGELFF	TGTGCCACCCGACCAGGGCGGGACACCGGGGAGCTGTTTTTT
TRBV24-1	TRBJ1-2	TRBD1	-	CATSDTRTGHYGYTF	TGTGCCACCAGTGATACGCGGACAGGGCACTATGGCTACACCTTC
TRBV6-6	TRBJ1-1	-	-	CASSRARNTEAFF	TGTGCCAGCAGCCGGGCCCGGAACACTGAAGCTTTCTTT
TRBV14	TRBJ1-2	-	-	CASSQALYGYTF	TGTGCCAGCAGCCAAGCGCTATATGGCTACACCTTC
TRBV12-3/TRBV12-4	TRBJ2-6	-	few	CASSLRQGNGANVLTF	TGTGCCAGCAGTTTGCGGCAGGGGAATGGGGCCAACGTCCTGACTTTC
TRBV11-2	TRBJ2-7	TRBD2	few	CASSGSGGRRYEQYF	TGTGCCAGCAGCGGGTCGGGGGGGCGCCGGTACGAGCAGTACTTC
TRBV3-1	TRBJ2-7	TRBD1	many	CASSRQGSYEQYF	TGTGCCAGCAGTCGACAGGGGTCCTACGAGCAGTACTTC
TRBV27	TRBJ2-3	TRBD2	-	CASSLSLSSGMSLTQYF	TGTGCCAGCAGTTTATCGTTGTCAAGCGGGATGAGTCTTACGCAGTATTTT
TRBV6-5	TRBJ2-7	TRBD1	few	CASSYITGGGEQYF	TGTGCCAGCAGTTACATAACAGGGGGTGGCGAGCAGTACTTC
TRBV20-1	TRBJ2-1	TRBD2	-	CSATSGGANNEQFF	TGCAGTGCAACTAGCGGGGGGGCCAACAATGAGCAGTTCTTC
TRBV5-1	TRBJ2-3	TRBD2	many	CASSAGLAGGTDTQYF	TGCGCCAGCAGCGCGGGACTAGCGGGGGGCACAGATACGCAGTATTTT
TRBV6-1	TRBJ2-3	-	few	CASRGWGSGFTDTQYF	TGTGCCAGCAGGGGGTGGGGTAGTGGGTTCACAGATACGCAGTATTTT
TRBV10-3	TRBJ2-7	TRBD2	-	CATTPSGRNEQYF	TGTGCCACAACACCTAGCGGGAGGAACGAGCAGTACTTC
TRBV29-1	TRBJ2-2	-	-	CSVEGNTNTGELFF	TGCAGCGTTGAGGGGAACACGAACACCGGGGAGCTGTTTTTT
TRBV29-1	TRBJ1-1	-	few	CSVVRQETTEAFF	TGCAGCGTTGTACGACAGGAGACCACTGAAGCTTTCTTT
TRBV28	TRBJ2-3	TRBD2	-	CASSLISGGAINTQYF	TGTGCCAGCAGTTTGATTAGCGGGGGGGCCATAAATACGCAGTATTTT
TRBV10-3	TRBJ2-5	-	few	CAIRAGSQETQYF	TGTGCCATCAGAGCCGGCAGCCAAGAGACCCAGTACTTC
TRBV13	TRBJ2-7	TRBD1	-	CASSYGQGQKSYEQYF	TGTGCCAGCAGCTACGGACAGGGACAGAAGTCCTACGAGCAGTACTTC
TRBV12-3/TRBV12-4	TRBJ2-1	TRBD2	many	CASSPLAGGPNNEQFF	TGTGCCAGCAGCCCCTTAGCGGGGGGACCCAACAATGAGCAGTTCTTC
TRBV5-1	TRBJ1-2	-	many	CASSPGQFEPGYTF	TGCGCCAGCAGCCCGGGACAATTTGAACCCGGCTACACCTTC
TRBV6-1	TRBJ1-4	TRBD1	few	CASRATGGRLGGYEKLFF	TGTGCCAGCAGGGCGACAGGGGGCCGACTCGGGGGCTATGAAAAACTGTTTTTT
TRBV9	TRBJ1-6	-	-	CASSVAGTNSPLHF	TGTGCCAGCAGCGTAGCAGGGACAAATTCACCCCTCCACTTT
TRBV7-2	TRBJ2-1	-	many	CASSLAIQLVYNEQFF	TGTGCCAGCAGCTTAGCGATTCAACTAGTATACAATGAGCAGTTCTTC
TRBV10-2	TRBJ2-1	TRBD2	-	CASISSGTSYNEQFF	TGCGCCAGCATATCCAGCGGGACCTCCTACAATGAGCAGTTCTTC
TRBV6-6	TRBJ2-1	-	few	CASSYSKGGRQFF	TGTGCCAGCAGTTACTCGAAGGGGGGGCGGCAGTTCTTC
TRBV5-1	TRBJ2-2	TRBD1	many	CASSVIQGSTGELFF	TGCGCCAGCAGCGTAATACAGGGGAGCACCGGGGAGCTGTTTTTT
TRBV6-1	TRBJ1-2	-	-	CASSASRGFYGYTF	TGTGCCAGCAGTGCGTCCAGGGGCTTCTATGGCTACACCTTC
TRBV20-1	TRBJ2-2	TRBD1	few	CSASRRDRAVDTGELFF	TGCAGTGCTAGCCGTAGGGACAGGGCGGTTGACACCGGGGAGCTGTTTTTT
TRBV11-2	TRBJ2-3	TRBD2	few	CASSPGRRLAGGTDTQYF	TGTGCCAGCAGCCCCGGGCGGCGACTAGCGGGGGGCACAGATACGCAGTATTTT
TRBV20-1	TRBJ1-2	-	-	CSARIGLAGYGYTF	TGCAGTGCTAGAATAGGTCTGGCGGGCTATGGCTACACCTTC
TRBV18	TRBJ2-7	TRBD2	-	CASSPGEREGLKQYF	TGTGCCAGCTCACCAGGCGAGCGGGAGGGCCTGAAGCAGTACTTC
TRBV20-1	TRBJ2-3	TRBD2	few	CSGLAGGTDTQYF	TGCAGTGGTCTAGCGGGGGGCACAGATACGCAGTATTTT
TRBV5-4	TRBJ2-7	-	few	CASSLLGGGTSPDYEQYF	TGTGCCAGCAGCTTGTTAGGTGGAGGGACCTCCCCCGACTACGAGCAGTACTTC
TRBV7-6	TRBJ2-2	TRBD1	few	CASSSKSSGGGELFF	TGTGCCAGCAGCTCTAAAAGCTCAGGGGGCGGGGAGCTGTTTTTT
TRBV5-6	TRBJ2-5	-	-	CASTHPLQETQYF	TGTGCCAGCACCCACCCCCTTCAAGAGACCCAGTACTTC
TRBV10-3	TRBJ1-5	TRBD1	-	CAIGTGDQPQHF	TGTGCCATAGGGACAGGGGATCAGCCCCAGCATTTT
TRBV2	TRBJ2-7	TRBD1	many	CASRIDRETYEQYF	TGTGCCAGCAGAATTGACAGGGAGACCTACGAGCAGTACTTC
TRBV20-1	TRBJ1-4	-	many	CSARDQVYNEKLFF	TGCAGTGCTAGAGATCAGGTCTATAATGAAAAACTGTTTTTT
TRBV6-1	TRBJ2-7	-	few	CASSEGGTPFSEQYF	TGTGCCAGCAGTGAAGGTGGGACCCCATTTTCCGAGCAGTACTTC
TRBV28	TRBJ1-1	-	few	CASRRGAVTEAFF	TGTGCCAGCAGAAGGGGGGCAGTCACTGAAGCTTTCTTT
TRBV7-9	TRBJ2-1	TRBD2	-	CASSSRGQASGKNYNEQFF	TGTGCCAGCAGCTCCCGCGGTCAGGCTAGCGGGAAGAATTACAATGAGCAGTTCTTC
TRBV12-3/TRBV12-4	TRBJ2-3	-	-	CASSLRFMDTQYF	TGTGCCAGCAGTTTAAGATTTATGGATACGCAGTATTTT
TRBV24-1	TRBJ1-1	-	once	CATSVPDSTEAFF	TGTGCCACCAGTGTTCCGGACAGCACTGAAGCTTTCTTT